This note documents a single T cell receptor (beta chain) sequence. As yet, its antigen is unknown. Germline loops: CDR1 SQVTM, CDR2 ANQGSEA. V lost 5 bases, J lost 7 bases, and 9 bases stayed unmatched. This CDR3 is 15 amino acids long. The sample comes from a study of T cells in localized non-small cell lung cancer. Findings of the study overall: Density of T cells in blood, when higher, went with longer overall survival.

Method: immunoSEQ multiplex PCR; TCRdb's copy keeps in-frame clones and lacks some. The table records over 20,000 clones, 80% to 95% of them present only once. The sequences come from peripheral blood, collected before any cancer treatment. V gene TRBV29-1 combines with J gene TRBJ2-1, with 12 bases that match TRBD2. This sequence was found in a man aged 35-75 years with stage III squamous cell lung carcinoma. CDR3 nucleotide sequence: TGCAGCGTTACCCCCCGGACTAGCGGGATGAATGAGCAGTTCTTC. It yields the protein CSVTPRTSGMNEQFF.